Below are 29 T cell receptor beta chains sequenced from a single sample in a study of T cell responses to AZD1222 COVID-19 vaccine. TCRdb's copy holds only in-frame clones and misses some; the assay was immunoSEQ multiplex PCR. This sample carries nearly 110,000 clones, roughly 85% of them seen once, and the ten largest clones take 4.8%. Sequenced material: peripheral blood, taken 28 days after the second AZD1222 dose. These receptors were collected from an adult who received the AZD1222 COVID-19 vaccine.

This chain uses TRBV5-1 with TRBJ1-1, with TRBD1 matching over 7 bases. In germline, CDR1 is SGHRS, CDR2 YFSETQ. There are 15 residues in the CDR3. J gave up 1 base and V 6 bases, and 9 bases lay outside the gene matches. This chain's CDR3 is CASKMGQRRNTEAFF. CDR3 nucleotide sequence: TGCGCCAGCAAAATGGGACAGAGACGGAACACTGAAGCTTTCTTT.

The chain uses TRBV7-2 and TRBJ2-5; TRBD1 matches at 8 bases. The germline CDR1 and CDR2 sequences are SGHTA and FQGNSA. V dropped 5 bases and J dropped 2; count of bases not matched to a gene: 4. This CDR3 has 14 amino acids. In DNA form, the CDR3 reads TGTGCCAGCAGCCCGCGACAGGGGCAAGAGACCCAGTACTTC. Its protein is CASSPRQGQETQYF.

The V call is TRBV9, the J call TRBJ1-1; no clear D. Trimming removed 4 bases at V and 1 base at J, with 5 bases between. The V gene's germline CDR1 is SGDLS and CDR2 YYNGEE. This CDR3 has 12 residues. CDR3 in DNA: TGTGCCAGCAGCCCCCAGAACACTGAAGCTTTCTTT. It yields the protein CASSPQNTEAFF. Using reference TRBV9 and TRBJ1-1 for the parts outside the CDR3, the full variable domain is DSGVTQTPKHLITATGQRVTLRCSPRSGDLSVYWYQQSLDQGLQFLIQYYNGEERAKGNILERFSAQQFPDLHSELNLSSLELGDSALYFCASSPQNTEAFFGQGTRLTVV.

A single count supports this clone. The V and J genes are TRBV5-1 and TRBJ2-7, with 13 bases identical to TRBD2. The CDR3 spans 15 residues. Germline CDR1 and CDR2: SGHRS and YFSETQ. V lost 4 bases and J lost 4; bases outside the gene matches: 5. The CDR3, as DNA: TGCGCCAGCAGCGTAACTAGCGGGGGGGCTTACGAGCAGTACTTC. Protein sequence: CASSVTSGGAYEQYF.

This clone has only a few counts. The chain combines TRBV6-5 with TRBJ1-1, with D hard to call. Trimming removed 0 bases from V and 5 bases from J, with 7 bases in between. CDR1 and CDR2 from the germline V gene are MNHEY and SVGAGI. The CDR3 sequence is 13 residues long. CDR3 bases: TGTGCCAGCAGTTACTCGCTCCGAACTGAAGCTTTCTTT. It codes for CASSYSLRTEAFF.

The V and J genes are TRBV28 and TRBJ1-2, with no clear D. V was trimmed by 6 bases and J by 6 bases, leaving 5 bases between them. There are 10 residues in the CDR3. The germline CDR1 and CDR2 sequences are MDHEN and SYDVKM. The DNA of the CDR3 is TGTGCCAGCAGCTCGAATGGCTACACCTTC. Protein product: CASSSNGYTF.

The chain couples TRBV14 to TRBJ2-3; 9 bases are shared with TRBD2. The CDR3 consists of 17 residues. Per the germline V gene, CDR1 is SGHDN and CDR2 is FVKESK. The V and J ends lost 1 base and 2 bases, in that order; junction bases with no gene match: 7. The DNA of the CDR3 is TGTGCCAGCAGCCAAGGGAGTAGCGGGGGATCCACAGATACGCAGTATTTT. This codes for CASSQGSSGGSTDTQYF.

V usage is TRBV6-2 or TRBV6-3 and J usage is TRBJ1-5; no definite D call. Between the trimmed V and J ends, which lost 0 bases and 4 bases, there was a span of 10 bases. The CDR3 covers 15 residues. CDR1 and CDR2 (germline): MNHEY, SVGEGT. The CDR3 is CASSYSGRGNQPQHF. DNA of the CDR3: TGTGCCAGCAGTTACTCAGGGCGAGGGAATCAGCCCCAGCATTTT.

The chain is built from TRBV27 and TRBJ1-1, with no clear D. Trimming removed 6 bases at V and 5 bases at J, with 13 bases between. The CDR3 contains 13 residues. CDR1 and CDR2 (germline): MNHEY, SMNVEV (reference sequence). As DNA, the CDR3 is TGTGCCAGCAGCCTGAGGAGAGGGACTGAAGCTTTCTTT. This encodes CASSLRRGTEAFF.

This clone has a single count. The rearrangement uses TRBV27 and TRBJ1-6; 8 nucleotides line up with TRBD1. The CDR3 is 14 amino acids. Germline V gives CDR1 MNHEY, CDR2 SMNVEV (reference sequence). The trim removed 6 bases at V and 11 bases at J, leaving 9 bases unmatched. The CDR3 DNA follows: TGTGCCAGCAGCCCCGACAGGGGAACGACACCCCTCCACTTT. Its protein product is CASSPDRGTTPLHF.

This chain connects TRBV27 to TRBJ2-7, with 9 nucleotides matching TRBD1. The CDR3 sequence is 15 residues long. Germline-derived CDR1 and CDR2 are MNHEY and SMNVEV (reference sequence). Trimming took 7 bases from V and 0 from J; bases not matched to a gene: 7. The chain's CDR3 is CASTQNRGHSYEQYF. The CDR3 nucleotides are TGTGCCAGCACCCAAAACAGGGGGCACTCCTACGAGCAGTACTTC.

The chain is built from TRBV12-3 or TRBV12-4 and TRBJ2-7; D is undetermined. The germline V and J ends were trimmed by 8 bases and 5 bases, with 10 bases remaining between them. The CDR3 length is 11 residues. This chain's CDR3 is CASGTGHEQYF. The CDR3 DNA reads TGTGCCAGCGGTACGGGTCACGAGCAGTACTTC.

The table lists this clone with a count of one. The chain uses TRBV19 and TRBJ2-7, with TRBD1 matching over 7 bases. V dropped 2 bases and J dropped 2; count of bases not matched to a gene: 3. The CDR3 sequence is 14 residues long. The V gene's germline CDR1 is LNHDA and CDR2 SQIVND (reference sequence). CDR3 in DNA: TGTGCCAGTAGTATATCGACAGGGCCCTACGAGCAGTACTTC. This codes for CASSISTGPYEQYF.

V usage is TRBV19 and J usage is TRBJ2-1; 7 bases fit TRBD1. Looked up from germline, CDR1 is LNHDA and CDR2 is SQIVND (reference sequence). Trimming removed 6 bases from V and 7 bases from J; junction bases left unmatched: 9. This CDR3 comprises 14 residues. CDR3 region: CASRPRGRLNEQFF. The CDR3 coding sequence is TGTGCCAGTAGGCCGAGGGGGCGCCTGAATGAGCAGTTCTTC.

The chain couples TRBV7-8 to TRBJ2-7; 8 bases are a match to TRBD1. V was clipped by 4 bases and J by 3 bases; unmatched bases: 5. In germline, CDR1 is SGHVS, CDR2 FQNEAQ. CDR3 length: 14 residues. The CDR3 DNA reads as TGTGCCAGCAGCTCCCCAACAGGGGGCTACGAGCAGTACTTC. It codes for CASSSPTGGYEQYF.

The V call is TRBV28, the J call TRBJ1-2; 8 bases align to TRBD1. V lost 5 bases, J lost 4 bases, and 9 bases stayed unmatched. The CDR3 consists of 15 residues. The germline gives CDR1 MDHEN, CDR2 SYDVKM. This CDR3 reads CASSHLGQGAYGYTF. In DNA form, the CDR3 reads TGTGCCAGCAGTCACCTTGGACAGGGCGCCTATGGCTACACCTTC.

This sequence joins TRBV5-4 and TRBJ1-3; D not certain. Germline CDR1 is SGHNT and CDR2 is YYREEE (reference sequence). CDR3 size: 14 residues. Trimming took 1 base from V and 2 from J, leaving 7 bases between them. CDR3 bases: TGTGCCAGCAGCTTGCGAGGAGCTGGAAACACCATATATTTT. This gives the protein CASSLRGAGNTIYF.

The chain recombines TRBV30 with TRBJ1-4; unclear D gene. The germline V gene has CDR1 GTSNPN and CDR2 SVGIG (reference sequence). The CDR3 sequence is 15 residues long. V dropped 2 bases and J dropped 4 bases, with 14 bases sitting between them. CDR3 loop: CAWSPVGGLNEKLFF. Written as DNA, the CDR3 is TGTGCCTGGAGTCCCGTTGGCGGCCTTAATGAAAAACTGTTTTTT.

This chain connects TRBV6-1 to TRBJ1-1, with 7 bases fitting TRBD1. Germline trimming cut 1 base from V and 9 bases from J; bases unmatched to any gene: 11. Looked up from germline, CDR1 is MNHNS and CDR2 is SASEGT. The CDR3 contains 15 residues. DNA for the CDR3: TGTGCCAGCAGTGAAGTGGGCAGGGGGGCAAGGAAAGCTTTCTTT. It translates to CASSEVGRGARKAFF.

V gene TRBV5-1 combines with J gene TRBJ1-2; 10 bases align to TRBD1. This CDR3 comprises 14 residues. Trimming took 6 bases from V and 7 from J; bases not matched to a gene: 9. Germline V gene data show CDR1 as SGHRS and CDR2 as YFSETQ. The CDR3: CASNEPGQGLGYTF. CDR3 bases: TGCGCCAGCAACGAACCGGGACAGGGGCTTGGCTACACCTTC.

The chain recombines TRBV6-2 or TRBV6-3 with TRBJ2-7, with D possibly matching TRBD2 (6 bases). CDR3 length equals 17 residues. The V gene's germline CDR1 is MNHEY and CDR2 SVGEGT. V lost 0 bases to trimming and J lost 2 bases, with 17 bases between them. CDR3 DNA sequence: TGTGCCAGCAGTTACTCGAGAGGCGGGCGGGGCCCCTACGAGCAGTACTTC. Protein sequence: CASSYSRGGRGPYEQYF.

V is TRBV29-1 and J is TRBJ1-4; D gene unclear. The CDR3 spans 13 residues. CDR1 is SQVTM, CDR2 ANQGSEA, per germline. V shed 7 bases and J shed 9 bases, with 18 bases lying between them. The CDR3 nucleotides read TGCAGCGGTACCGGGCCTTCGGCTAAAAAACTGTTTTTT. Translated, it gives CSGTGPSAKKLFF.

Only one count was recorded for this clone. The chain combines TRBV18 with TRBJ1-1, with D hard to call. Trimming cost V 2 bases and J 0 bases, with 10 bases left between them. CDR1 and CDR2 from the germline V gene are KGHSH and LQKENI. This CDR3 is built from 15 residues. CDR3: CASSPRTDMNTEAFF. The DNA of the CDR3 is TGTGCCAGCTCACCAAGGACCGACATGAACACTGAAGCTTTCTTT.

The J gene is TRBJ2-3, the V gene TRBV7-2, with D maybe TRBD2 (6 bases). CDR1 SGHTA and CDR2 FQGNSA come from the germline V gene. Trimming pared 5 bases from V and 2 bases from J, leaving 11 bases between. The CDR3 is made up of 14 amino acids. Written as DNA, the CDR3 is TGTGCCAGCAGCCCTTGGACTAACACAGATACGCAGTATTTT. Translation: CASSPWTNTDTQYF.

This clone appeared once. The CDR3 DNA reads TGTGCCACCATCGAACCCACAGGGGACACTGAAGCTTTCTTT. Translating gives CATIEPTGDTEAFF. The chain links TRBV6-5 to TRBJ1-1; 7 bases are a match to TRBD1. CDR3 size: 14 residues. Trimming cost V 10 bases and J 3 bases; bases outside gene matches: 11. Germline CDR1 reads MNHEY; CDR2 reads SVGAGI.

The chain has TRBV5-1 and TRBJ2-7, with unresolved D. V lost 0 bases and J lost 1, with 8 bases in between. Germline CDR1 SGHRS, CDR2 YFSETQ. This CDR3 is 14 amino acids long. The CDR3 loop is CASSLGVQSYEQYF. DNA of the CDR3: TGCGCCAGCAGCTTGGGAGTTCAATCCTACGAGCAGTACTTC.

This sequence joins TRBV7-9 and TRBJ2-7; D uncertain. Germline V gene sequence: CDR1 SEHNR, CDR2 FQNEAQ (reference sequence). The length of the CDR3 is 12 residues. Trimming stripped 4 bases from V and 2 bases from J, with 6 bases between. The CDR3 reads CASSSGTYEQYF. The CDR3, as DNA: TGTGCCAGCAGCTCTGGGACCTACGAGCAGTACTTC.

This clone was observed a few times. The rearrangement joins TRBV14 to TRBJ2-3, with a weak D call TRBD2 (5 bases). CDR1 is SGHDN, CDR2 FVKESK, per germline. The CDR3 length is 15 residues. V was clipped by 0 bases and J by 1 base, with 8 bases between them. In nucleotides, the CDR3 is TGTGCCAGCAGCCAAGAAGGGCGGGGCACAGATACGCAGTATTTT. Translated: CASSQEGRGTDTQYF.

The J gene is TRBJ2-2, the V gene TRBV25-1, with no clear D. The CDR3 consists of 15 residues. In germline, CDR1 is MGHDK, CDR2 SYGVNS. Trimming cost V 1 base and J 4 bases, with 10 bases left between them. As DNA, the CDR3 is TGTGCCAGCAGTGAATGGGTGGGCGGCACCGGGGAGCTGTTTTTT. Translated: CASSEWVGGTGELFF.